This T cell receptor (beta chain) emerged from a study of T cell changes during pregnancy in multiple sclerosis. This table comes from immunoSEQ multiplex PCR, and its TCRdb copy is limited to in-frame clones, with some not included. The sample lists around 57,000 clones; approximately 90% were seen once. There are a few counts of this clone. Germline CDR1 MNHEY, CDR2 SMNVEV (reference sequence). The CDR3 runs to 16 residues. With 6 bases removed from V and 0 bases from J, the gap between germline ends came to 15 bases. The source was CD4+ T cells from peripheral blood mononuclear cells, collected after pregnancy. The receptor was isolated from a female donor in good health, enrolled as a control in a pregnancy study. The rearrangement uses TRBV27 and TRBJ1-3; tentative D call: TRBD1 (5 bases). The CDR3 DNA reads as TGTGCCAGCAGGTCACTACAGGTCCTCTCTGGAAACACCATATATTTT. Translating gives CASRSLQVLSGNTIYF.